The 13 T cell receptor beta chains reported below all come from one sample, sequenced in a study of identical twins. TCRdb reprocessed the 5' RACE reads with MiXCR, giving one entry per CDR3 protein. Of about 900,000 distinct CDR3 sequences in the sample, 9% to 15% are singletons; the top ten hold around 1.5%. In addition, the sample was reused for a study of yellow fever vaccine responses in identical twins.

Sequencing was carried out using PBMCs. These receptors originate from a young woman in good health.

V usage is TRBV5-1 and J usage is TRBJ2-1; TRBD2 agrees at 9 bases. The CDR3 length is 15 residues. The germline V gene has CDR1 SGHRS and CDR2 YFSETQ. The V and J ends lost 4 bases and 8 bases, in that order; junction bases with no gene match: 10. In nucleotides, the CDR3 is TGCGCCAGCAGCGTACCTAGCGGGGTGGTAGATGAGCAGTTCTTC. It translates to CASSVPSGVVDEQFF.

The chain uses TRBV6-2 or TRBV6-3 and TRBJ2-7; 8 bases are a match to TRBD1. Germline V CDR1 and CDR2: MNHEY, SVGEGT. CDR3 length equals 14 residues. J lost 3 bases, V lost 5 bases, and 6 bases had no gene match. The CDR3 DNA follows: TGTGCCAGCAGTCAAACAGGGGGAATCTACGAGCAGTACGTC. The encoded protein is CASSQTGGIYEQYV.

For the CDR3, the DNA is TGTGCCAGCAGATATATCCGGGACAATGACAATGAGCAGTTCTTC. Protein sequence: CASRYIRDNDNEQFF. V gene TRBV2 combines with J gene TRBJ2-1; possibly TRBD1 for D (6 bases). Germline V gene data show CDR1 as SNHLY and CDR2 as FYNNEI. V dropped 6 bases and J dropped 5 bases, with 17 bases sitting between them. This CDR3 is 15 amino acids long.

V and J are TRBV10-3 and TRBJ2-5; D is unclear. The CDR3 spans 13 residues. The V and J ends lost 7 bases and 1 base respectively, with 10 bases between them. Germline V gene sequence: CDR1 ENHRY, CDR2 SYGVKD. The CDR3 sequence: CAITQSIQETQYF. The CDR3 DNA is TGTGCCATCACCCAGAGTATCCAAGAGACCCAGTACTTC.

This clonotype was found a few times. The rearrangement links TRBV29-1 to TRBJ2-2; D is undetermined. V was shortened by 5 bases and J by 6 bases, with 16 bases between the two germline ends. CDR3 length: 14 amino acids. Germline V CDR1 and CDR2: SQVTM, ANQGSEA. The CDR3 sequence: CSVSASIVSGELFF. CDR3 coding DNA: TGCAGCGTTTCGGCTTCTATAGTCTCCGGGGAGCTGTTTTTT.

This clonotype was counted at least ten times. CDR3 loop: CSVTFSGFEQFF. The CDR3 nucleotides read TGCAGCGTGACCTTTTCGGGATTTGAGCAGTTCTTC. The V call is TRBV29-1, the J call TRBJ2-1; possibly TRBD2 for D (5 bases). Germline-derived CDR1 and CDR2 are SQVTM and ANQGSEA. CDR3 length equals 12 residues. The ends were cut back, 6 bases at V and 9 bases at J, with 15 bases in the middle.

This rearrangement joins TRBV2 to TRBJ2-7; no reliable D call. The CDR3 length is 14 residues. Trimming removed 6 bases at V and 3 bases at J, with 15 bases between. Germline values: CDR1 SNHLY, CDR2 FYNNEI. The CDR3 DNA reads as TGTGCCAGCAGCCCCTCGCAGCTCAACTACGAGCAGTACTTC. This translates into CASSPSQLNYEQYF.

This clonotype was observed at least ten times. The chain combines TRBV12-3 or TRBV12-4 with TRBJ1-5; tentative D call: TRBD1 (6 bases). The germline V and J ends were trimmed by 3 bases and 0 bases, with 9 bases remaining between them. The CDR3 spans 15 residues. This CDR3 is CASSLDSHSNQPQHF. The CDR3 DNA sequence: TGTGCCAGCAGTTTGGACAGCCATAGCAATCAGCCCCAGCATTTT.

This clonotype was counted ten times or more. The rearrangement uses TRBV2 and TRBJ2-5, with 12 bases lining up with TRBD2. V lost 6 bases to trimming and J lost 4 bases; unmatched junction nucleotides: 3. Germline CDR1 is SNHLY and CDR2 is FYNNEI. The CDR3 loop spans 14 amino acids. For the CDR3, the DNA is TGTGCCAGCAGCCCGGGACTAGCGGGAGAGACCCAGTACTTC. Translating it yields CASSPGLAGETQYF. The full variable domain, with the rest looked up from reference TRBV2 and TRBJ2-5, is EPEVTQTPSHQVTQMGQEVILRCVPISNHLYFYWYRQILGQKVEFLVSFYNNEISEKSEIFDDQFSVERPDGSNFTLKIRSTKLEDSAMYFCASSPGLAGETQYFGPGTRLLVL.

CDR3 DNA sequence: TGTGCCACCAGCAGACAAGGGGATAATTCACCCCTCCACTTT. Translating gives CATSRQGDNSPLHF. The genes are TRBV15 and TRBJ1-6, with D perhaps TRBD1 (5 bases). This CDR3 has 14 amino acids. Germline CDR1 and CDR2: LNHNV and YYDKDF (reference sequence). Trimming took 2 bases from V and 5 from J, leaving 7 bases between them. The full variable domain, in which reference TRBV15 and TRBJ1-6 provide the parts outside the CDR3, is DAMVIQNPRYQVTQFGKPVTLSCSQTLNHNVMYWYQQKSSQAPKLLFHYYDKDFNNEADTPDNFQSRRPNTSFCFLDIRSPGLGDTAMYLCATSRQGDNSPLHFGNGTRLTVT.

Only a few counts were recorded for this clonotype. The rearrangement uses TRBV9 and TRBJ2-1, with TRBD2 identical over 13 bases. J lost 6 bases, V lost 0 bases, and 12 bases had no gene match. Per germline, CDR1 SGDLS and CDR2 YYNGEE. CDR3 length equals 19 residues. Written as DNA, the CDR3 is TGTGCCAGCAGCGTAGATCAATACGGACTAGCGGGAGATACCAATGAGCAGTTCTTC. Its protein product is CASSVDQYGLAGDTNEQFF.

This clonotype was counted many times. The chain combines TRBV7-8 with TRBJ2-1; 7 bases line up with TRBD1. Germline CDR1 SGHVS, CDR2 FQNEAQ. The CDR3 runs to 14 residues. V shed 1 base and J 5 bases; nucleotides not matched to a gene: 2. In DNA form, the CDR3 reads TGTGCCAGCAGCTTAGTGGGGACAGACAATGAGCAGTTCTTC. Protein sequence: CASSLVGTDNEQFF. The full variable domain, in which reference TRBV7-8 and TRBJ2-1 provide the parts outside the CDR3, is GAGVSQSPRYKVAKRGQDVALRCDPISGHVSLFWYQQALGQGPEFLTYFQNEAQLDKSGLPSDRFFAERPEGSVSTLKIQRTQQEDSAVYLCASSLVGTDNEQFFGPGTRLTVL.

The V call is TRBV7-6, the J call TRBJ2-1; 13 bases map to TRBD2. Germline CDR1 SGHVS, CDR2 FNYEAQ. V lost 7 bases and J lost 2; bases outside the gene matches: 14. The CDR3 is made up of 19 amino acids. CDR3 nucleotides: TGTGCCAGCACCGAAAGCAGGACTAGCGGGAGCCGTCCCTACAATGAGCAGTTCTTC. This translates into CASTESRTSGSRPYNEQFF.